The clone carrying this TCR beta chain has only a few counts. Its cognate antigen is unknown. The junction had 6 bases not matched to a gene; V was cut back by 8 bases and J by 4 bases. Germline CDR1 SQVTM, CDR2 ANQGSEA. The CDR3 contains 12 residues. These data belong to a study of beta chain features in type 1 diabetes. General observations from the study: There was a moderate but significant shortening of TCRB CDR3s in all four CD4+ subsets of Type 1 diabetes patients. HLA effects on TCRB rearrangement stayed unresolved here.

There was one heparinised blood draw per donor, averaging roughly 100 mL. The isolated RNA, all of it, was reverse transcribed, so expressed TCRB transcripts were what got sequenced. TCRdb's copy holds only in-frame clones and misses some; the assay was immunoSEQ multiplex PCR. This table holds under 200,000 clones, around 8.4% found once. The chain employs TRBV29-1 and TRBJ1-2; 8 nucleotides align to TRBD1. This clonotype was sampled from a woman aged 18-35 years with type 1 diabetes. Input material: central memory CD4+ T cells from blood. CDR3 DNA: TGCAGCTCAGGGGACAGGAGCTATGGCTACACCTTC. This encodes CSSGDRSYGYTF.